This T cell receptor (beta chain) was observed in a study of shared clonotypes between healthy human individuals (dated by TCRdb to 2019 to 2021). Regarding the study in general: The cohort included three men and a couple of women between 18 and 49 years of age. For each donor, CD4 naive and CD4 memory were each run on three plates, CD8 naive on two plates, and CD8 memory on one plate. Blood TCR repertoires of a handful of healthy adults were deeply sequenced to estimate repertoire size and the extent of clonotype sharing between individuals. Different laboratories and diverse techniques were used to prepare libraries and sequence TCR repertoires, to increase sequencing depth and limit assay-specific biases. Per donor, leukapheresis produced somewhere between about 0.94 and 9.5 billion PBMCs. Broader findings and caveats from the paper: Because the study included a small number of donors, the genetic and exposure-history diversity represented was limited. Based on pairwise subsampling, the degree of clonotype sharing among donors was expected to be affected by sequencing depth. Compared with non-shared clonotypes, the clonotypes found in all four sorted-subset donors had higher generation probabilities. Sharing across a few donors was observed for about 5% of naive CD4, 3% to 3.5% of naive CD8, 2% to 2.5% of memory CD4, and roughly 0.4% of memory CD8 clonotypes. Sampling was limited to blood, and TCR repertoires in tissue likely differ from TCR repertoires in blood. Even with the large sequencing depth, rarefaction of the sorted-subset datasets indicated that sequencing was incomplete. Naive subsets generally had larger estimated clonotype richness than memory subsets.

Points on this clone: No cognate antigen has been identified for it. No quality values exist for individual bases; no much larger clone is one base distant.

Using the deep immunoSEQ assay, TCR CDR3 regions were amplified from genomic DNA by multiplex PCR. Extracted genomic DNA from each cell subset was distributed evenly across all wells of several immunoSEQ 96-well plates, and each plate was treated as a replicate. Each replicate PCR for sorted subsets received roughly 0.2 ug genomic DNA, equal to about 30,000 T cell genomes. The purified libraries were quantified using a Qubit 3.0 fluorometer, sized with a Bioanalyzer 2100, and then quantified again using the KAPA Library Quantification kit. Each immunoSEQ 96-well plate was sequenced on its own single-read 150-cycle Illumina NextSeq 550 flow cell. On the authors' methods: Because the immunoSEQ output held only junctional sequences and lacked quality scores, the filtering could not match the filtering applied to full-length reads. Sequences were annotated with PyIR, a Python wrapper for IgBLAST v1.9, using IMGT germline references to assign V/J genes and CDR3. Reads were filtered out if the reads had weak V/J assignments (E-value above 1e-6), no CDR3, stop codons, out-of-frame junctions, or ambiguous translated residues. V3J clonotypes were defined by identical inferred V gene, J gene, and CDR3 amino acid sequence. Percentage overlap between repertoires was calculated by dividing the number of shared unique clonotypes by the size of the smaller repertoire. Richness of each repertoire was evaluated using RTK rarefaction, the Chao1 estimator, and Recon v2.1 estimates of unobserved clonotypes. Generation probabilities for all TCRbeta clonotypes obtained by the gDNA method from a few donors were computed using OLGA. TCRdb took over this immuneACCESS table, retaining in-frame rearrangements with V and J assigned. Such tables are incomplete; in checked studies, under half of the missing clones stem from an unresolved V gene, and the remainder is unexplained. The V and J calls and clone size come from that table; D and trimming were worked out from the DNA. The table for this sample lists about 510,000 clones; 96% of them were counted only once. The leading ten clones occupy 0.06% of the sample.

Healthy HIV-negative adults with no recently reported acute infections or vaccinations were included as donors. Every donor was a Caucasian adult living in Nashville, Tennessee, USA. CD4+ T cells were enriched by magnetic negative selection; naive cells were then positively selected on CD45RA, and the negative fraction formed the memory subset. Blood was collected by leukapheresis, and PBMCs were isolated by Ficoll-Histopaque density gradient centrifugation and then cryopreserved in liquid nitrogen vapor phase. Analytical flow cytometry was used to check the purity and quantity of each magnetically sorted T cell population. Genomic DNA was isolated from every sorted fraction and measured by UV absorbance on a Nanodrop 2000c. Inclusive of the bounding cysteine and phenylalanine, the CDR3 is 16 residues long. CDR3 DNA is the only sequence kept; it has 48 bases, read in frame from the first base. The germline V gene (reference sequence) provides CDR1 MNHEY and CDR2 SMNVEV.

This chain is built from TRBV27 and TRBJ2-5; the D gene identity is not certain. Near its end, the DNA agrees better with TRBJ2-7, so the J call may be wrong. The sequence was obtained from a woman in her 30s in good health. The sequenced material came from naive CD4+ T cells sorted from blood. The cell subset or site label for this specimen denotes: CD45RA+ positively selected. The bases read TGTGCCAGCAGTTCCTCCGGCGGTCGAAGCTCCTACGAGCAGTACTTC. Translation gives CASSSSGGRSSYEQYF.